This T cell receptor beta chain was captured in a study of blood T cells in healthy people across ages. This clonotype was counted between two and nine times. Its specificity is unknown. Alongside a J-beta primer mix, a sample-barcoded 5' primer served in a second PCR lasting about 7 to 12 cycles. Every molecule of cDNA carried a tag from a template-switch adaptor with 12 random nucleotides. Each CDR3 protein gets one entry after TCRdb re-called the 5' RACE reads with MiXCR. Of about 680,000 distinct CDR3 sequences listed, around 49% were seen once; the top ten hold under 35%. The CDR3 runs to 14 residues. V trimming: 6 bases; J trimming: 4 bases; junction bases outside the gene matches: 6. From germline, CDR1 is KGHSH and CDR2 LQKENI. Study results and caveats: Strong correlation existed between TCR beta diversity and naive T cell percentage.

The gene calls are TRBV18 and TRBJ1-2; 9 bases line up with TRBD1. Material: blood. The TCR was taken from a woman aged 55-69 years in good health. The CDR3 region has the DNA TGTGCCAGCTCGGGACAGGGTCGAGCCTATGGCTACACCTTC. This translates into CASSGQGRAYGYTF.